The 30 T cell receptor beta chains in this list originate from one sample, sequenced in a study of response to subunit inactivated influenza vaccine. TCRdb re-called the RT-PCR reads with MiXCR, one entry per CDR3 protein. The table has hundreds of thousands of distinct CDR3 sequences, 14% seen once; the top ten hold 5.5% to 7%. This specimen consisted of PBMCs from blood, obtained around 15 days before vaccination. All receptors come from a man aged 50-59 years who received an inactivated influenza vaccine.

This clonotype has more than one count but fewer than ten. The V call is TRBV28, the J call TRBJ2-3, with 9 bases aligning to TRBD2. V lost 3 bases, J lost 1 base, and 5 bases stayed unmatched. The germline V gene encodes CDR1 MDHEN and CDR2 SYDVKM. This CDR3 is built from 16 residues. The CDR3 is CASSLGGRVGTDTQYF. In nucleotides, the CDR3 is TGTGCCAGCAGTTTGGGCGGGAGGGTAGGCACAGATACGCAGTATTTT.

This clonotype was seen only a few times. CDR3 nucleotides: TGTGCCAGCAGCTTAGAGACCGCTGGGGCCAACGTCCTGACTTTC. Translated: CASSLETAGANVLTF. The V gene is TRBV7-6, the J gene TRBJ2-6, with D uncertain. Trimming removed 1 base from V and 2 bases from J, with 6 bases in between. Germline CDR1 and CDR2: SGHVS and FNYEAQ. This CDR3 contains 15 residues.

This clonotype was seen a handful of times. The CDR3 DNA sequence: TGCAGTGCTAGCCTTGGGGGCACAGATACGCAGTATTTT. It specifies CSASLGGTDTQYF. The chain uses TRBV20-1 and TRBJ2-3, with D unclear. V was clipped by 3 bases and J by 1 base, with 8 bases between them. CDR3 length: 13 amino acids. CDR1 and CDR2 from the germline V gene are DFQATT and SNEGSKA (reference sequence).

This clonotype was recorded a few times. The CDR3, as DNA: TGTGCCAGCAGCCAAGCAGGGACCTATGGCTACACCTTC. The encoded protein is CASSQAGTYGYTF. The rearrangement uses TRBV14 and TRBJ1-2, with D possibly TRBD1 on 5 matching bases. The germline V gene encodes CDR1 SGHDN and CDR2 FVKESK. With 1 base removed from V and 4 bases from J, the gap between germline ends came to 7 bases. This CDR3 has 13 amino acids.

This clonotype was seen only a few times. This chain joins TRBV6-2 or TRBV6-3 and TRBJ2-6; no clear D gene. The CDR3 covers 13 residues. The germline gives CDR1 MNHEY, CDR2 SVGEGT. Trimming pared 8 bases from V and 4 bases from J, leaving 9 bases between. In nucleotides, the CDR3 is TGTGCCAGCGAGAGGCCCGGGGCCAACGTCCTGACTTTC. The encoded protein is CASERPGANVLTF.

This clonotype was counted many times. This sequence joins TRBV29-1 and TRBJ1-2, with D possibly being TRBD1 (5 bases). Per germline, CDR1 SQVTM and CDR2 ANQGSEA. The CDR3 runs to 13 residues. Trimming took off 1 base at V and 4 bases at J, with 10 bases between the two ends. In nucleotides, the CDR3 is TGCAGCGTTGAAGGGGGGACGGTCTATGGCTACACCTTC. It translates to CSVEGGTVYGYTF.

J is TRBJ2-7 and V is TRBV9, with TRBD2 identical over 10 bases. Germline V gene lookup returns CDR1 SGDLS and CDR2 YYNGEE. The ends lost 3 bases at V and 3 bases at J; junction bases unmatched: 6. CDR3 length: 15 amino acids. The CDR3 loop is CASSAGTSVFYEQYF. In nucleotides, the CDR3 is TGTGCCAGCAGCGCAGGGACTAGCGTATTCTACGAGCAGTACTTC.

V is TRBV10-3 and J is TRBJ2-7; D not resolved. Germline V gene lookup returns CDR1 ENHRY and CDR2 SYGVKD. V was shortened by 4 bases and J by 3 bases, with 10 bases between the two germline ends. The CDR3 length is 13 residues. The CDR3 coding sequence is TGTGCCATCAGTGCTGGAGAGTTCTACGAGCAGTACTTC. This sequence encodes CAISAGEFYEQYF.

This chain's CDR3 is CASSPQGVTEAFF. DNA for the CDR3: TGTGCCAGCAGTCCCCAGGGCGTCACTGAAGCTTTCTTT. The chain has TRBV12-3 or TRBV12-4 and TRBJ1-1, with D possibly TRBD1 on 5 matching bases. This CDR3 has 13 amino acids. With 5 bases removed from V and 4 bases from J, the gap between germline ends came to 11 bases.

The chain has TRBV19 and TRBJ2-1, with TRBD2 identical over 16 bases. With 6 bases clipped from V and 16 bases from J, the junction kept 6 bases outside the gene matches. The germline CDR1 and CDR2 sequences are LNHDA and SQIVND (reference sequence). There are 13 residues in the CDR3. The chain's CDR3 is CASRGLAGGSEFF. The CDR3 nucleotides are TGTGCCAGTAGGGGACTAGCGGGGGGGTCAGAATTCTTC.

This clonotype showed up many times. This chain connects TRBV4-1 to TRBJ1-2; tentatively, D is TRBD1 (5 bases). Trimming took off 4 bases at V and 7 bases at J, with 13 bases between the two ends. The CDR3 has 13 residues. Germline loops: CDR1 MGHRA, CDR2 YSYEKL. CDR3 bases: TGCGCCAGCAGCCGTCCAGGGCCAGGTGGCTACACCTTC. The encoded protein is CASSRPGPGGYTF.

This clonotype was observed a handful of times. This rearrangement joins TRBV28 to TRBJ2-3, with D perhaps matching TRBD2 (5 bases). Trimming took 6 bases from V and 6 from J, leaving 13 bases between them. CDR3 size: 13 residues. The germline V gene has CDR1 MDHEN and CDR2 SYDVKM. The CDR3 region is CASSGHSGDTQYF. Here the CDR3 DNA reads TGTGCCAGCAGCGGCCACTCGGGGGATACGCAGTATTTT.

The chain employs TRBV4-3 and TRBJ2-1; tentative D call: TRBD1 (6 bases). Germline V CDR1 and CDR2: LGHNA, YSLEER. The CDR3 length is 14 residues. Trimming left V 3 bases short and J 4 bases short, with 10 bases between. The CDR3 region has the DNA TGCGCCAGCAGCCAGGATCAGGGGTACAATGAGCAGTTCTTC. Translation gives CASSQDQGYNEQFF.

This clonotype was counted at least ten times. The rearrangement uses TRBV14 and TRBJ2-2, with D unresolved. Trimming removed 2 bases at V and 4 bases at J, with 8 bases between. The V gene's germline CDR1 is SGHDN and CDR2 FVKESK. There are 14 residues in the CDR3. CDR3 sequence reads: CASSQFAATGELFF. In nucleotides, the CDR3 is TGTGCCAGCAGCCAATTCGCAGCCACCGGGGAGCTGTTTTTT.

In its sample, this clonotype was seen a few times. The CDR3 DNA is TGTGCCAGCAGCAAACGACTAGCGGCTAATGAGCAGTTCTTC. The encoded protein is CASSKRLAANEQFF. The chain is built from TRBV21-1 and TRBJ2-1; the DNA was not compared with TRBD2, the D call given in the table. TRBV21-1 is a pseudogene. The CDR3 sequence is 14 residues long.

The chain links TRBV27 to TRBJ2-7; D is perhaps TRBD2 (5 bases). CDR3 length equals 14 residues. Germline values: CDR1 MNHEY, CDR2 SMNVEV (reference sequence). V was pared by 1 base and J by 6 bases, with 13 bases between. The CDR3 coding sequence is TGTGCCAGCAGTTTATTGGGCCCCGAGGGCGAGCAGTACTTC. It is translated as CASSLLGPEGEQYF.

This clonotype was found many times. The rearrangement links TRBV6-2 or TRBV6-3 to TRBJ2-3, with 11 bases aligning to TRBD1. The CDR3 spans 16 residues. CDR1 is MNHEY and CDR2 is SVGEGT in the germline V gene. Germline trimming cut 0 bases from V and 4 bases from J; bases unmatched to any gene: 3. This chain's CDR3 is CASSYSPGQGADTQYF. For the CDR3, the DNA is TGTGCCAGCAGTTACTCACCGGGACAGGGGGCAGATACGCAGTATTTT.

The J gene is TRBJ1-5, the V gene TRBV6-1, with 7 bases matching TRBD1. This CDR3 contains 14 residues. J gave up 1 base and V 7 bases, and 4 bases lay outside the gene matches. Germline CDR1 reads MNHNS; CDR2 reads SASEGT. CDR3 nucleotide sequence: TGTGCCAGCACGGGACAGCCGAGCAATCAGCCCCAGCATTTT. This translates into CASTGQPSNQPQHF.

The table lists this clonotype with a few counts. The chain uses TRBV4-3 and TRBJ2-1; D is perhaps TRBD2 (5 bases). The CDR3 has 15 amino acids. V lost 1 base and J 8 bases, leaving 15 bases between the germline ends. Germline CDR1 reads LGHNA; CDR2 reads YSLEER. The CDR3 sequence is CASSQVSSSLDEQFF. CDR3 coding DNA: TGCGCCAGCAGCCAAGTTTCCTCTAGCCTGGATGAGCAGTTCTTC.

This clonotype was observed many times. V usage is TRBV4-2 and J usage is TRBJ1-1; D is uncertain. V shed 1 base and J shed 3 bases, with 6 bases lying between them. This CDR3 comprises 13 residues. CDR1 is LGHNA, CDR2 YNFKEQ, per germline. The CDR3 nucleotides are TGTGCCAGCAGCCAAGGACGGGACACTGAAGCTTTCTTT. It encodes CASSQGRDTEAFF.

This sequence joins TRBV4-3 and TRBJ1-4; no reliable D call. The CDR3 consists of 15 residues. The germline CDR1 and CDR2 sequences are LGHNA and YSLEER. The V end lost 1 base, the J end lost 3 bases, and 9 bases lay between the germline ends. The CDR3, as DNA: TGCGCCAGCAGCCAAGGTGGCAGCGCTAATGAAAAACTGTTTTTT. It specifies CASSQGGSANEKLFF.

V gene TRBV10-2 combines with J gene TRBJ2-7; 10 bases agree with TRBD2. Germline V gives CDR1 WSHSY, CDR2 SAAADI. This CDR3 comprises 14 residues. The V and J ends lost 6 bases and 4 bases, in that order; junction bases with no gene match: 6. CDR3 DNA sequence: TGCGCCAGCAGGGTCTCTAGCGGGAGTTACGAGCAGTACTTC. Encoded protein: CASRVSSGSYEQYF.

There are a few counts of this clonotype. The chain recombines TRBV20-1 with TRBJ2-5; 7 nucleotides align to TRBD1. The CDR3 spans 15 residues. V shed 2 bases, J shed 2 bases, and the junction held 8 bases outside the gene matches. Germline V CDR1 and CDR2: DFQATT, SNEGSKA (reference sequence). CDR3 DNA: TGCAGTGCTAGACCAGGGACAGTGACGCAAGAGACCCAGTACTTC. This codes for CSARPGTVTQETQYF.

This clonotype was recorded a few times. The V call is TRBV12-3 or TRBV12-4, the J call TRBJ2-7; no definite D call. Trimming removed 8 bases from V and 2 bases from J, with 13 bases in between. There are 13 residues in the CDR3. The CDR3 coding sequence is TGTGCCAGCGTTGGAGAAAATACCTACGAGCAGTACTTC. Protein product: CASVGENTYEQYF.

There are a few counts of this clonotype. The chain combines TRBV13 with TRBJ2-6, with D hard to call. V lost 6 bases and J 0 bases, leaving 9 bases between the germline ends. Germline CDR1 is PRHDT and CDR2 is FYEKMQ (reference sequence). CDR3 length: 15 amino acids. Here the CDR3 reads CASSPMNSGANVLTF. CDR3 bases: TGTGCCAGCAGTCCCATGAACTCTGGGGCCAACGTCCTGACTTTC.

This clonotype showed up just a few times. The chain is built from TRBV7-2 and TRBJ2-2; D ambiguous. The CDR3 contains 13 residues. Germline V gene sequence: CDR1 SGHTA, CDR2 FQGNSA. The V end was cut by 8 bases, the J end by 1 base, with 8 bases between. The CDR3 loop is CASARQNTGELFF. CDR3 nucleotide sequence: TGTGCCAGCGCCCGACAGAACACCGGGGAGCTGTTTTTT.

This clonotype was seen repeatedly, ten times or more. The chain couples TRBV12-3 or TRBV12-4 to TRBJ1-6, with 9 nucleotides matching TRBD1. J lost 5 bases, V lost 9 bases, and 8 bases had no gene match. The CDR3 runs to 15 residues. This CDR3 reads CASRTGAINNSPLHF. DNA for the CDR3: TGTGCCAGTAGGACAGGGGCAATCAATAATTCACCCCTCCACTTT.

The chain has TRBV20-1 and TRBJ1-4, with a possible D match to TRBD1 (5 bases). CDR3 length: 14 amino acids. Germline V lookup: CDR1 DFQATT, CDR2 SNEGSKA (reference sequence). Trimming shortened V by 6 bases and J by 3 bases, and 14 bases separated the two germline ends. The CDR3 bases are TGCAGTGCCATTAGCGGGACGGCTAATGAAAAACTGTTTTTT. As protein: CSAISGTANEKLFF.

There are a few counts of this clonotype. The chain joins TRBV6-1 to TRBJ2-5, with 9 nucleotides matching TRBD1. This CDR3 is 15 amino acids long. The germline V gene has CDR1 MNHNS and CDR2 SASEGT. Trimming cost V 5 bases and J 4 bases; bases outside gene matches: 8. In DNA form, the CDR3 reads TGTGCCAGCAGTATGAACAGGGGGCCGGGAGAGACCCAGTACTTC. The encoded protein is CASSMNRGPGETQYF.

This rearrangement joins TRBV27 to TRBJ1-2; no firm D call. Germline lookup yields CDR1 MNHEY and CDR2 SMNVEV (reference sequence). This CDR3 comprises 14 residues. V lost 5 bases and J lost 5, with 15 bases in between. The CDR3 nucleotides read TGTGCCAGCAGTCCTAATGGGGAAACTTATGGCTACACCTTC. Its protein product is CASSPNGETYGYTF.